This passage covers 23 T cell receptor beta chains from one sample sequenced in a study of CD8 T cells in Susac syndrome. With random hexamers, reverse transcription was performed on roughly 0.45 to 1 ug of RNA. TCRdb processed the immunoSEQ multiplex PCR reads anew with MiXCR; each CDR3 protein has one entry. The data hold some 200,000 distinct CDR3 sequences, with roughly 90% observed a single time. Sequencing input: CD4+ T cells from PBMCs. The receptor source for this set is a human donor with Susac syndrome.

The gene calls are TRBV28 and TRBJ2-1, with D perhaps matching TRBD2 (5 bases). Looked up from germline, CDR1 is MDHEN and CDR2 is SYDVKM. The CDR3 loop spans 13 amino acids. V was trimmed by 3 bases and J by 7 bases, leaving 10 bases between them. The CDR3 here is CASSFGLPNEQFF. CDR3 coding DNA: TGTGCCAGCAGTTTCGGACTCCCAAATGAGCAGTTCTTC. Filled out from reference TRBV28 and TRBJ2-1, the complete variable domain reads DVKVTQSSRYLVKRTGEKVFLECVQDMDHENMFWYRQDPGLGLRLIYFSYDVKMKEKGDIPEGYSVSREKKERFSLILESASTNQTSMYLCASSFGLPNEQFFGPGTRLTVL.

The chain has TRBV2 and TRBJ2-1; D remains ambiguous. The CDR3 length is 13 residues. V was shortened by 8 bases and J by 2 bases, with 10 bases between the two germline ends. CDR1 is SNHLY, CDR2 FYNNEI, per germline. The CDR3, as DNA: TGTGCCAGCGGTCCGATTCCCTACAATGAGCAGTTCTTC. Translation gives CASGPIPYNEQFF.

The chain combines TRBV11-2 with TRBJ2-5; 8 bases agree with TRBD1. Trimming cost V 5 bases and J 3 bases; bases outside gene matches: 11. CDR1 and CDR2 from the germline V gene are SGHAT and FQNNGV. The CDR3 has 16 amino acids. The CDR3 is CASSASWTGTKETQYF. The CDR3, as DNA: TGTGCCAGCAGCGCAAGTTGGACAGGGACAAAAGAGACCCAGTACTTC. Using reference TRBV11-2 and TRBJ2-5 for the parts outside the CDR3, the full variable domain is EAGVAQSPRYKIIEKRQSVAFWCNPISGHATLYWYQQILGQGPKLLIQFQNNGVVDDSQLPKDRFSAERLKGVDSTLKIQPAKLEDSAVYLCASSASWTGTKETQYFGPGTRLLVL.

The chain recombines TRBV24-1 with TRBJ2-6; possible D gene TRBD2, 6 bases. V was cut by 9 bases and J by 1 base, with 12 bases left in between. Per the germline V gene, CDR1 is KGHDR and CDR2 is SFDVKD. CDR3 size: 15 residues. CDR3 sequence reads: CATSSGESGANVLTF. The CDR3 nucleotides are TGTGCCACCTCTTCGGGGGAATCTGGGGCCAACGTCCTGACTTTC.

The chain employs TRBV7-9 and TRBJ2-3; weak D call: TRBD2 (6 bases). CDR1 is SEHNR and CDR2 is FQNEAQ in the germline V gene (reference sequence). The ends were cut back, 2 bases at V and 2 bases at J, with 14 bases in the middle. The CDR3 has 16 amino acids. The CDR3 region is CASSLISGRYTDTQYF. CDR3 in DNA: TGTGCCAGCAGCTTAATATCGGGGAGGTACACAGATACGCAGTATTTT.

For the CDR3, the DNA is TGTGCCAGCAGCCAAGGGCAGCTAGCTTACACTGAAGCTTTCTTT. This gives the protein CASSQGQLAYTEAFF. V gene TRBV14 combines with J gene TRBJ1-1; D gene uncertain. Per germline, CDR1 SGHDN and CDR2 FVKESK. The CDR3 spans 15 residues. With 1 base removed from V and 3 bases from J, the gap between germline ends came to 12 bases.

This clonotype was detected once. The chain uses TRBV4-1 and TRBJ1-4, with 9 bases aligning to TRBD1. This CDR3 has 14 amino acids. Germline V gives CDR1 MGHRA, CDR2 YSYEKL. J was trimmed by 8 bases and V by 1 base; bases with no gene match: 2. The CDR3, as DNA: TGCGCCAGCAGCCAAGGACAGGGGGAGGAAAAACTGTTTTTT. This sequence encodes CASSQGQGEEKLFF.

This sequence joins TRBV10-3 and TRBJ2-3; no clear D. The CDR3 extends over 15 amino acids. The germline gives CDR1 ENHRY, CDR2 SYGVKD. The ends were cut back, 5 bases at V and 2 bases at J, with 14 bases in the middle. CDR3 nucleotide sequence: TGTGCCATCAGTTTATCCTCGGACGACACAGATACGCAGTATTTT. Translating it yields CAISLSSDDTDTQYF.

The chain carries TRBV6-1 and TRBJ1-5, with 12 bases matching TRBD1. CDR1 MNHNS and CDR2 SASEGT come from the germline V gene. CDR3 length: 17 residues. Germline trimming cut 6 bases from V and 7 bases from J; bases unmatched to any gene: 13. CDR3 sequence reads: CASSSVPGQGANQPQHF. CDR3 sequence (DNA): TGTGCCAGCAGCTCAGTGCCGGGACAGGGGGCAAACCAGCCCCAGCATTTT.

Here the CDR3 DNA reads TGTGCCACCAGTGACCCCGGACAGGGGCGCGTCTACTTC. Translated, it gives CATSDPGQGRVYF. V usage is TRBV24-1 and J usage is TRBJ2-5, with 9 bases identical to TRBD1. Per the germline V gene, CDR1 is KGHDR and CDR2 is SFDVKD. CDR3 length equals 13 residues. Unmatched junction bases numbered 10, after V lost 4 bases and J lost 14 bases.

This chain joins TRBV20-1 and TRBJ2-7, with 8 bases fitting TRBD2. Germline V gene data show CDR1 as DFQATT and CDR2 as SNEGSKA (reference sequence). V gave up 5 bases and J gave up 0 bases; unmatched junction bases: 9. The length of the CDR3 is 15 residues. CDR3 DNA: TGCAGTGCTCAACAGGGCAGCGGGAGCTCCTACGAGCAGTACTTC. Residues: CSAQQGSGSSYEQYF.

The chain has TRBV7-9 and TRBJ1-6, with 8 bases matching TRBD1. The CDR3 is 14 residues long. The trim removed 2 bases at V and 10 bases at J, leaving 4 bases unmatched. Germline lookup yields CDR1 SEHNR and CDR2 FQNEAQ (reference sequence). In DNA, the CDR3 is TGTGCCAGCAGCTTAAGAACAGGGGGATCACCCCTCCACTTT. Residues: CASSLRTGGSPLHF.

The chain carries TRBV20-1 and TRBJ2-1; 11 nucleotides line up with TRBD2. There are 14 residues in the CDR3. Germline V gives CDR1 DFQATT, CDR2 SNEGSKA (reference sequence). With V trimmed by 2 bases and J by 9 bases, 6 bases remained unmatched. The CDR3 sequence is CSARLAGGDGEQFF. The CDR3 DNA is TGCAGTGCTAGATTAGCGGGGGGGGATGGTGAGCAGTTCTTC.

V usage is TRBV4-1 and J usage is TRBJ1-4; 8 bases fit TRBD1. Germline CDR1 MGHRA, CDR2 YSYEKL. V lost 4 bases, J lost 8 bases, and 6 bases stayed unmatched. The CDR3 is made up of 14 amino acids. CDR3 in amino acids: CASSPQGDTEKLFF. In DNA, the CDR3 is TGCGCCAGCAGCCCACAGGGGGATACGGAAAAACTGTTTTTT.

The chain is built from TRBV6-5 and TRBJ1-3; D is undetermined. Germline assignment: CDR1 MNHEY and CDR2 SVGAGI. The CDR3 is 15 residues long. Trimming left V 5 bases short and J 0 bases short, with 11 bases between. CDR3 nucleotides: TGTGCCAGCAGTCCACTGAGTAGCTCTGGAAACACCATATATTTT. This translates into CASSPLSSSGNTIYF.

The chain combines TRBV6-1 with TRBJ1-5, with a weak D call TRBD1 (5 bases). Trimming stripped 1 base from V and 7 bases from J, with 17 bases between. There are 16 residues in the CDR3. CDR1 is MNHNS and CDR2 is SASEGT in the germline V gene. CDR3 amino acids: CASSEGIWLWDQPQHF. The CDR3 DNA sequence: TGTGCCAGCAGTGAAGGGATTTGGTTGTGGGACCAGCCCCAGCATTTT.

The rearrangement joins TRBV24-1 to TRBJ1-2; D remains unclear. The CDR3 totals 15 residues. V was clipped by 2 bases and J by 1 base, with 10 bases between them. The germline V gene encodes CDR1 KGHDR and CDR2 SFDVKD. The CDR3 reads CATSDSTASNYGYTF. The CDR3 nucleotides read TGTGCCACCAGTGATTCTACAGCAAGTAACTATGGCTACACCTTC.

This sequence joins TRBV30 and TRBJ1-2; 10 bases agree with TRBD1. The CDR3 spans 12 residues. Per the germline V gene, CDR1 is GTSNPN and CDR2 is SVGIG (reference sequence). J gave up 5 bases and V 5 bases, and 2 bases lay outside the gene matches. CDR3 in amino acids: CAWGDRGYGYTF. In DNA form, the CDR3 reads TGTGCCTGGGGGGACAGGGGTTATGGCTACACCTTC.

The chain is built from TRBV3-1 and TRBJ1-3; no firm D call. V was cut by 6 bases and J by 1 base, with 28 bases left in between. CDR1 and CDR2 (germline): LGHDT, YNNKEL (reference sequence). CDR3 length equals 20 residues. The CDR3 bases are TGTGCCAGCAGAACTTCCAACCAAAAAGGTCCAGGCGCATCTGGAAACACCATATATTTT. It codes for CASRTSNQKGPGASGNTIYF.

The V call is TRBV19, the J call TRBJ2-7, with 8 bases identical to TRBD1. Germline V gene lookup returns CDR1 LNHDA and CDR2 SQIVND (reference sequence). This CDR3 has 14 amino acids. Trimming took 4 bases from V and 4 from J; bases not matched to a gene: 6. The CDR3 region has the DNA TGTGCCAGTAGTACAGGACAGGGAGTGTACGAGCAGTACTTC. Its protein is CASSTGQGVYEQYF. The full variable domain, completed using reference TRBV19 and TRBJ2-7, is DGGITQSPKYLFRKEGQNVTLSCEQNLNHDAMYWYRQDPGQGLRLIYYSQIVNDFQKGDIAEGYSVSREKKESFPLTVTSAQKNPTAFYLCASSTGQGVYEQYFGPGTRLTVT.

The CDR3 DNA follows: TGTGCCAGCATGAGAGAAGAAGGGGCCACCGGGGAGCTGTTTTTT. The encoded protein is CASMREEGATGELFF. The chain has TRBV2 and TRBJ2-2, with D possibly matching TRBD1 (5 bases). V lost 7 bases and J 4 bases, leaving 16 bases between the germline ends. CDR3 length equals 15 residues. CDR1 and CDR2 from the germline V gene are SNHLY and FYNNEI.

The V gene is TRBV6-1, the J gene TRBJ2-3; the match to TRBD2 covers 12 bases. Losses at the gene ends were 6 bases for V and 0 bases for J; bases not matched to a gene: 7. Germline CDR1 and CDR2: MNHNS and SASEGT. This CDR3 region has 17 residues. The DNA for the CDR3 is TGTGCCAGCAGAAGACTAGCGGGGGTCTCTAGCACAGATACGCAGTATTTT. Encoded protein: CASRRLAGVSSTDTQYF.

The chain is built from TRBV3-1 and TRBJ2-7; the D gene is possibly TRBD1 (5 bases). Trimming pared 1 base from V and 0 bases from J, leaving 13 bases between. CDR1 and CDR2 from the germline V gene are LGHDT and YNNKEL (reference sequence). The CDR3 has 16 residues. The CDR3 loop is CASSQGREGASYEQYF. The CDR3 DNA reads TGTGCCAGCAGCCAAGGAAGGGAAGGGGCCTCCTACGAGCAGTACTTC.